This T cell receptor beta chain is drawn from a study of shared clonotypes between healthy human individuals. Study outcomes and limitations: Between a handful of donors, naive CD4 clonotypes were shared at a level of about 5%. Clonotypes not shared had lower generation probabilities than those common to all four donors.

The CDR3 runs to 13 residues. Looked up from germline, CDR1 is MDHEN and CDR2 is SYDVKM. V lost 5 bases and J 13 bases, leaving 15 bases between the germline ends. This clone was picked up a small number of times. The antigen remains unidentified. The genomic DNA of each subset was split evenly across several immunoSEQ plates. The repertoire was sequenced with immunoSEQ multiplex PCR; TCRdb's copy has only in-frame clones and lacks some. The data hold a few million clones, with 90% to 96% observed a single time. Healthy HIV-negative adults with no recent acute infections or vaccinations were recruited as donors.

This TCR derives from a man younger than 35 in good health. The specimen sequenced was naive CD4+ T cells sorted from blood. Documented subset: CD45RA+ positively selected. The J gene is TRBJ1-6, the V gene TRBV28; no clear D gene. This CDR3 reads CASSLIPDQPLHF. CDR3 DNA sequence: TGTGCCAGCAGTCTCATCCCGGACCAGCCCCTCCACTTT.